The 18 T cell receptor beta chains presented below share a single source sample, sequenced in a study of CD8+ T cells in alopecia areata. RNA extraction was followed by reverse transcription into cDNA, which acted as the sequencing template. The repertoire was sequenced with immunoSEQ multiplex PCR; TCRdb's copy has only in-frame clones and lacks some. The sample contains 180,000 or so clones, roughly 64% of which appear only once. Documented treatment: oral pan-JAK inhibitor, 5-10 mg twice daily. The starting material was CD4+ T cells sorted from blood, obtained at week 24, from a patient treated with tofacitinib. The receptors shown here come from a human donor with alopecia areata.

The chain links TRBV5-1 to TRBJ1-2; D is possibly TRBD1 (5 bases). CDR1 is SGHRS and CDR2 is YFSETQ in the germline V gene. This CDR3 comprises 14 residues. The V end lost 0 bases, the J end lost 3 bases, and 9 bases lay between the germline ends. In DNA, the CDR3 is TGCGCCAGCAGCTTGGAACAGGCGGACTATGGCTACACCTTC. Translating gives CASSLEQADYGYTF.

The V gene is TRBV15, the J gene TRBJ2-3; the D gene is possibly TRBD2 (6 bases). The CDR3 spans 15 residues. V lost 3 bases and J 0 bases, leaving 10 bases between the germline ends. Germline lookup yields CDR1 LNHNV and CDR2 YYDKDF (reference sequence). CDR3 nucleotides: TGTGCCACCAGCAGTTTTAGCGGTAGCACAGATACGCAGTATTTT. It codes for CATSSFSGSTDTQYF. Looking up the rest from reference TRBV15 and TRBJ2-3 gives the full variable domain: DAMVIQNPRYQVTQFGKPVTLSCSQTLNHNVMYWYQQKSSQAPKLLFHYYDKDFNNEADTPDNFQSRRPNTSFCFLDIRSPGLGDTAMYLCATSSFSGSTDTQYFGPGTRLTVL.

Turning to this clone: This same CDR3 is encoded by further DNA sequences in the sample. The rearrangement links TRBV5-4 to TRBJ2-3; D gene ambiguous. The V end lost 0 bases, the J end lost 1 base, and 3 bases lay between the germline ends. CDR1 and CDR2 (germline): SGHNT, YYREEE (reference sequence). The CDR3 has 13 residues. The CDR3 loop is CASSLDRTDTQYF. CDR3 sequence (DNA): TGTGCCAGCAGCTTGGACCGCACAGATACGCAGTATTTT.

The chain links TRBV30 to TRBJ2-7; D is uncertain. CDR3 length equals 12 residues. V lost 3 bases to trimming and J lost 4 bases, with 10 bases between them. CDR1 is GTSNPN, CDR2 SVGIG, per germline (reference sequence). The CDR3 loop is CAWSSPEYEQYF. In nucleotides, the CDR3 is TGTGCCTGGAGCTCGCCCGAGTACGAGCAGTACTTC.

The V gene is TRBV6-5, the J gene TRBJ1-6; tentatively, D is TRBD1 (6 bases). Germline-derived CDR1 and CDR2 are MNHEY and SVGAGI. Trimming left V 0 bases short and J 2 bases short, with 8 bases between. CDR3 length: 16 residues. CDR3 DNA: TGTGCCAGCAGTTACTCGGACAGAGCCTATAATTCACCCCTCCACTTT. Translation gives CASSYSDRAYNSPLHF.

About this clone itself: At one end, the junction sequence differs from germline, possibly due to a read error. The chain combines TRBV29-1 with TRBJ2-5, with TRBD2 matching over 14 bases. Germline values: CDR1 SQVTM, CDR2 ANQGSEA. The CDR3 sequence is 17 residues long. The DNA for the CDR3 is TGCAGCTTTGAACTGACTAGCGGGAGGGCCGGGGGAGAGACCCAGTACTTC. Its translation: CSFELTSGRAGGETQYF.

A remark on this clone: This sequence may be a read error, since a much larger clone differs from it by one base. The chain links TRBV28 to TRBJ2-3; D unresolved. CDR1 and CDR2 (germline): MDHEN, SYDVKM. The CDR3 contains 11 residues. V was clipped by 6 bases and J by 2 bases, with 3 bases between them. CDR3 bases: TGTGCCAGCAGGTACACAGATACGCAGTATTTT. This encodes CASRYTDTQYF.

This clone appeared a few times. The same CDR3 can be traced to other DNA sequences in this sample. This chain links TRBV7-2 with TRBJ2-3; no clear D gene. With 4 bases removed from V and 2 bases from J, the gap between germline ends came to 4 bases. Germline CDR1 SGHTA, CDR2 FQGNSA. The CDR3 has 12 amino acids. Here the CDR3 DNA reads TGTGCCAGCAGCTCCTCCACAGATACGCAGTATTTT. It encodes CASSSSTDTQYF. The full variable domain, with the rest looked up from reference TRBV7-2 and TRBJ2-3, is GAGVSQSPSNKVTEKGKDVELRCDPISGHTALYWYRQSLGQGLEFLIYFQGNSAPDKSGLPSDRFSAERTGGSVSTLTIQRTQQEDSAVYLCASSSSTDTQYFGPGTRLTVL.

The chain combines TRBV7-9 with TRBJ2-2; D is undetermined. From germline, CDR1 is SEHNR and CDR2 FQNEAQ (reference sequence). The V gene lost 2 bases and the J gene lost 2 bases, with 9 bases spanning the gap. The CDR3 extends over 15 amino acids. The CDR3 sequence is CASSLLPGNTGELFF. CDR3 coding DNA: TGTGCCAGCAGCTTATTGCCAGGCAACACCGGGGAGCTGTTTTTT.

The rearrangement joins TRBV27 to TRBJ1-1; 7 bases are shared with TRBD1. V dropped 6 bases and J dropped 7; count of bases not matched to a gene: 8. This CDR3 region has 13 residues. Per the germline V gene, CDR1 is MNHEY and CDR2 is SMNVEV (reference sequence). CDR3 in DNA: TGTGCCAGCAGCGGCACTCAGGGGGTTGAAGCTTTCTTT. This translates into CASSGTQGVEAFF.

This clone has only a few counts. V is TRBV30 and J is TRBJ2-7; 9 nucleotides align to TRBD1. CDR1 is GTSNPN and CDR2 is SVGIG in the germline V gene (reference sequence). V lost 4 bases, J lost 2 bases, and 12 bases stayed unmatched. The CDR3 runs 16 residues. The chain's CDR3 is CAWIPAPGQGPYEQYF. The CDR3 coding sequence is TGTGCCTGGATCCCCGCGCCCGGACAGGGGCCCTACGAGCAGTACTTC.

This clone was counted between two and nine times. The rearrangement links TRBV29-1 to TRBJ2-1, with 14 bases matching TRBD2. The CDR3 has 17 amino acids. Germline V gene lookup returns CDR1 SQVTM and CDR2 ANQGSEA. Trimming removed 3 bases from V and 5 bases from J; junction bases left unmatched: 9. CDR3 sequence reads: CSVEDPRLAGGNNEQFF. In DNA, the CDR3 is TGCAGCGTTGAGGACCCCAGACTAGCGGGAGGGAACAATGAGCAGTTCTTC.

The V and J genes are TRBV9 and TRBJ2-3, with 9 bases that match TRBD2. The CDR3 contains 16 residues. Germline-derived CDR1 and CDR2 are SGDLS and YYNGEE. Trimming cost V 0 bases and J 8 bases; bases outside gene matches: 10. CDR3: CASSVGERGATRTQYF. The CDR3 coding sequence is TGTGCCAGCAGCGTAGGGGAGCGGGGGGCCACGCGTACGCAGTATTTT.

This clone was detected only a few times. The V gene is TRBV2, the J gene TRBJ1-5; unclear D gene. CDR1 is SNHLY and CDR2 is FYNNEI in the germline V gene. Trimming took 4 bases from V and 3 from J, leaving 10 bases between them. This CDR3 comprises 14 residues. This chain's CDR3 is CASSVTEFNQPQHF. The CDR3 DNA is TGTGCCAGCAGTGTAACCGAATTCAATCAGCCCCAGCATTTT. Variable domain in full (rest from reference TRBV2 and TRBJ1-5): EPEVTQTPSHQVTQMGQEVILRCVPISNHLYFYWYRQILGQKVEFLVSFYNNEISEKSEIFDDQFSVERPDGSNFTLKIRSTKLEDSAMYFCASSVTEFNQPQHFGDGTRLSIL.

J is TRBJ2-3 and V is TRBV5-1; D is perhaps TRBD2 (7 bases). Germline assignment: CDR1 SGHRS and CDR2 YFSETQ. The V gene lost 9 bases and the J gene lost 4 bases, with 15 bases spanning the gap. The length of the CDR3 is 13 residues. CDR3 residues: CATRGGASDTQYF. The CDR3 nucleotides are TGCGCCACCCGAGGGGGGGCCTCAGATACGCAGTATTTT. The whole variable domain, filled in from reference TRBV5-1 and TRBJ2-3, reads KAGVTQTPRYLIKTRGQQVTLSCSPISGHRSVSWYQQTPGQGLQFLFEYFSETQRNKGNFPGRFSGRQFSNSRSEMNVSTLELGDSALYLCATRGGASDTQYFGPGTRLTVL.

The chain links TRBV30 to TRBJ2-5; D uncertain. The V gene lost 7 bases and the J gene lost 5 bases, with 17 bases spanning the gap. Per the germline V gene, CDR1 is GTSNPN and CDR2 is SVGIG (reference sequence). This CDR3 spans 13 amino acids. This CDR3 reads CASSGPASETQYF. The CDR3 DNA reads as TGTGCCTCGTCTGGGCCGGCCTCGGAGACCCAGTACTTC.

The V call is TRBV7-8, the J call TRBJ2-5; unclear D gene. The CDR3 runs 11 residues. In germline, CDR1 is SGHVS, CDR2 FQNEAQ. The V gene lost 4 bases and the J gene lost 5 bases, with 5 bases spanning the gap. The CDR3 nucleotides are TGTGCCAGCAGCTCCTGGGAGACCCAGTACTTC. Translation gives CASSSWETQYF. The full variable domain, in which reference TRBV7-8 and TRBJ2-5 provide the parts outside the CDR3, is GAGVSQSPRYKVAKRGQDVALRCDPISGHVSLFWYQQALGQGPEFLTYFQNEAQLDKSGLPSDRFFAERPEGSVSTLKIQRTQQEDSAVYLCASSSWETQYFGPGTRLLVL.

The CDR3: CAWSRVSVFF. CDR3 coding DNA: TGTGCCTGGAGCCGGGTCTCGGTGTTCTTC. The rearrangement joins TRBV30 to TRBJ2-1; no clear D. Trimming cost V 3 bases and J 15 bases, with 12 bases left between them. The CDR3 is 10 amino acids. Germline values: CDR1 GTSNPN, CDR2 SVGIG (reference sequence). The complete variable domain, with remaining parts taken from reference TRBV30 and TRBJ2-1, reads SQTIHQWPATLVQPVGSPLSLECTVEGTSNPNLYWYRQAAGRGLQLLFYSVGIGQISSEVPQNLSASRPQDRQFILSSKKLLLSDSGFYLCAWSRVSVFFGPGTRLTVL.